The rows below give T cell receptor beta chains drawn from one sample of a study of T cells in Graves' hyperthyroidism and ophthalmopathy. From the multiplex PCR reads, TCRdb called clonotypes with MiXCR, one entry per CDR3 protein. Of roughly 570,000 distinct CDR3 sequences detected, around a sixth appear once; the ten largest clones hold about 7%. The sequenced sample was blood. The receptor set was obtained from a woman aged 25 to 39 with Graves' hyperthyroidism. Each CDR3 is given with its conserved first and last residue. D genes are given only for firm matches. A row's size may be missing; if present it is once, few, many or a size class.

V gene	CDR3 length	clone size	D gene	J gene	CDR3 DNA	CDR3 protein
TRBV5-1	15	many	-	TRBJ2-3	TGCGCCAGCAGCTTGGCGGGAGTGACGGCAGATACGCAGTATTTT	CASSLAGVTADTQYF
TRBV12-5	14	many	-	TRBJ2-2	TGTGCTAGTGGGCTATTCGCGAACACCGGGGAGCTGTTTTTT	CASGLFANTGELFF
TRBV7-8	15	few	-	TRBJ2-2	TGTGCCAGCAGCTTACCCCGACTGCCACCCGGGGAGCTGTTTTTT	CASSLPRLPPGELFF
TRBV28	14	many	-	TRBJ2-7	TGTGCCAGCAGTCCAAACACGCTCGCCTACGAGCAGTACTTC	CASSPNTLAYEQYF
TRBV7-3	15	many	TRBD1	TRBJ2-3	TGTGCCAGCAGCGACAGGGGGCGTAGCACAGATACGCAGTATTTT	CASSDRGRSTDTQYF
TRBV6-1	14	-	-	TRBJ1-4	TGTGCCAGCGGTGAAAGGGACAAAAGTGAAAAACTGTTTTTT	CASGERDKSEKLFF
TRBV6-5	14	-	TRBD2	TRBJ2-1	TGTGCCAGCAGTTACTCAAGCGGGAGGGGTGAGCAGTTCTTC	CASSYSSGRGEQFF
TRBV30	15	many	TRBD1	TRBJ1-2	TGTGCCTGGAGTGGACAGGGGGCCTCTAACTATGGCTACACCTTC	CAWSGQGASNYGYTF
TRBV20-1	14	many	TRBD1	TRBJ1-4	TGCAGTGCTAGAGGGCCAGGGGGCGTTGAAAAACTGTTTTTT	CSARGPGGVEKLFF
TRBV30	13	many	TRBD1	TRBJ2-7	TGTGCCTGGAGTGTTGAGGGGGCGGGCGAGCAGTACTTC	CAWSVEGAGEQYF
TRBV6-1	13	many	TRBD1	TRBJ1-2	TGTGCCAGCAGGGACAGGGGGCTAGGTGGCTACACCTTC	CASRDRGLGGYTF
TRBV30	14	few	-	TRBJ1-6	TGTGCCTGGAGTGTACGCAGGAATAATTCACCCCTCCACTTT	CAWSVRRNNSPLHF
TRBV7-2	15	many	TRBD1	TRBJ1-1	TGTGCCAGCAGCTTAGGGGGACAGGGTAGGACTGAAGCTTTCTTT	CASSLGGQGRTEAFF
TRBV6-1	17	-	TRBD1	TRBJ1-2	TGTGCCAGCAGTGAGCCGACTGACAGGGGAGTTTACTATGGCTACACCTTC	CASSEPTDRGVYYGYTF
TRBV27	14	few	TRBD1	TRBJ1-4	TGTGCCAGCAGTATCACAGGGGGGCGGGAAAAACTGTTTTTT	CASSITGGREKLFF
TRBV10-3	16	-	-	TRBJ1-3	TGTGCCATCAGTCCTGACCCCGATTTTTCTGGAAACACCATATATTTT	CAISPDPDFSGNTIYF
TRBV28	12	many	TRBD2	TRBJ2-1	TGTGCCAGCAGTTTCTTAGCGGGTGAGCAGTTCTTC	CASSFLAGEQFF
TRBV5-5	15	many	-	TRBJ2-5	TGTGCCAGCAGCTTGGTTCTGACAGGACAAGAGACCCAGTACTTC	CASSLVLTGQETQYF
TRBV24-1	15	-	-	TRBJ2-1	TGTGCCACCAGTGAGGCCGGGTTCTCCTACAATGAGCAGTTCTTC	CATSEAGFSYNEQFF
TRBV5-1	16	many	-	TRBJ1-4	TGCGCCAGCAGCTCGCTGGGCGGTGCAACTAATGAAAAACTGTTTTTT	CASSSLGGATNEKLFF
TRBV27	13	few	-	TRBJ2-7	TGTGCCAGCAGTCTGGGCCCCGTCTACGAGCAGTACTTC	CASSLGPVYEQYF
TRBV5-5	16	many	-	TRBJ1-5	TGTGCCAGCAGCTTGGCGGGGGTAGTCTTGAGTCAGCCCCAGCATTTT	CASSLAGVVLSQPQHF
TRBV2	15	many	-	TRBJ1-6	TGTGCCAGCAGTGAATCCGGGGGCGGAAATTCACCCCTCCACTTT	CASSESGGGNSPLHF
TRBV25-1	15	few	-	TRBJ1-2	TGTGCCAGCAGTACCCCCTGGGGAGGGGGAGATGGCTACACCTTC	CASSTPWGGGDGYTF
TRBV28	17	-	-	TRBJ1-5	TGTGCCAGCAGCTTAAGAAGCCTAACAGGGCTTCATCAGCCCCAGCATTTT	CASSLRSLTGLHQPQHF
TRBV29-1	12	many	-	TRBJ2-7	TGCAGCGTTGCTAGCGTAGACTACGAGCAGTACTTC	CSVASVDYEQYF
TRBV20-1	19	many	-	TRBJ1-4	TGCAGTGCTAGAGATCGGAAGGGAACCTCTCACGCAACTAATGAAAAACTGTTTTTT	CSARDRKGTSHATNEKLFF
TRBV7-3	13	many	-	TRBJ2-7	TGTGCCAGCAGCTTCCTTCCCGAGAGCGAGCAGTACTTC	CASSFLPESEQYF
TRBV4-1	16	-	-	TRBJ1-5	TGCGCCAGCAGCCCTGACCGCCGACAGGGCAATCAGCCCCAGCATTTT	CASSPDRRQGNQPQHF
TRBV6-5	15	many	-	TRBJ2-3	TGTGCCAGCAGTTACCTCGTAACCCCCACAGATACGCAGTATTTT	CASSYLVTPTDTQYF
TRBV20-1	13	many	-	TRBJ2-7	TGCAGTGCTAGAGTAAGCGATTTCTACGAGCAGTACTTC	CSARVSDFYEQYF
TRBV7-7	15	-	-	TRBJ2-1	TGTGCTAGCAGCTTAAACGGGTGGGAGGCAAATGAGCAGTTCTTC	CASSLNGWEANEQFF
TRBV6-1	15	many	-	TRBJ1-5	TGTGCCAGCAGTGGTTGGACAGATAGCAATCAGCCCCAGCATTTT	CASSGWTDSNQPQHF
TRBV4-2	17	-	TRBD2	TRBJ2-5	TGTGCCAGCAGCCGCAGACTAGCGGGAGTAGGCCGAGAGACCCAGTACTTC	CASSRRLAGVGRETQYF
TRBV18	14	many	TRBD1	TRBJ1-2	TGTGCCAGCTCACCTGGGACAGCTTACTATGGCTACACCTTC	CASSPGTAYYGYTF
TRBV30	15	few	TRBD1	TRBJ2-2	TGTGCCTGTTATCCCGGGATGGACAGGGATAGGGAGCTGTTTTTT	CACYPGMDRDRELFF
TRBV14	17	few	TRBD1	TRBJ2-1	TGTGCCAGCAGCCAGGGCTCAGGGGGTGTCAGCTACAATGAGCAGTTCTTC	CASSQGSGGVSYNEQFF
TRBV5-1	15	many	TRBD2	TRBJ2-2	TGCGCCAGCAGTAGCGGGAGTGTTGGTTCCGGGGAGCTGTTTTTT	CASSSGSVGSGELFF
TRBV12-3/TRBV12-4	13	few	-	TRBJ1-3	TGTGCCAGCAGTTTACATTCTGGAAACACCATATATTTT	CASSLHSGNTIYF
TRBV15	13	few	-	TRBJ2-7	TGTGCCACCAGCCCGGGTGGTACCTACGAGCAGTACTTC	CATSPGGTYEQYF
TRBV12-3/TRBV12-4	13	many	-	TRBJ1-5	TGTGCCAGCAGTTTAGCGGACAATCAGCCCCAGCATTTT	CASSLADNQPQHF
TRBV29-1	12	few	-	TRBJ2-5	TGCAGCGTTGAATCGGCTGGTGAGACCCAGTACTTC	CSVESAGETQYF
TRBV7-2	14	-	TRBD1	TRBJ2-7	TGTGCCAGCAGCAAGGACAGGGTAATCTACGAGCAGTACTTC	CASSKDRVIYEQYF
TRBV20-1	13	many	-	TRBJ2-3	TGCAGTGCTAGGGATGACTACACAGATACGCAGTATTTT	CSARDDYTDTQYF
TRBV27	13	-	-	TRBJ1-1	TGTGCCAGCAGTGGGCAGGGGAGGACTGAAGCTTTCTTT	CASSGQGRTEAFF
TRBV24-1	14	many	-	TRBJ2-1	TGTGCCACCAGGGGGGGAACGTATTACAATGAGCAGTTCTTC	CATRGGTYYNEQFF
TRBV10-3	15	many	TRBD2	TRBJ2-3	TGTGCCATCAGTGACCCAGCGGGAAGCACAGATACGCAGTATTTT	CAISDPAGSTDTQYF
TRBV30	14	many	TRBD1	TRBJ2-7	TGTGCCTGGAGGGCCGACAGGGTCTCCTACGAGCAGTACTTC	CAWRADRVSYEQYF
TRBV28	16	few	TRBD1	TRBJ1-6	TGTGCCAGCAGTTTAAGCTCCAGGGGGCATAATTCGCCCCTCCACTTT	CASSLSSRGHNSPLHF
TRBV4-1	16	-	TRBD1	TRBJ2-7	TGCGCCAGCAGCCAAGATTGGGGACAGGGCTGGTACGAGCAGTACTTC	CASSQDWGQGWYEQYF
TRBV20-1	15	-	TRBD2	TRBJ2-7	TGCAGTGCTAGCCTAGGAAGGCGGGGGGCCTACGAGCAGTACTTC	CSASLGRRGAYEQYF
TRBV19	20	-	TRBD2	TRBJ2-1	TGTGCCAGTCCCTCCACGACTAGCGGGAGTTGGGAATTTGCCTACAATGAGCAGTTCTTC	CASPSTTSGSWEFAYNEQFF
TRBV5-5	19	many	TRBD2	TRBJ2-3	TGTGCCAGCAGCTCGGAGACTAGCGGGAGACTCGTGGTGACAGATACGCAGTATTTT	CASSSETSGRLVVTDTQYF